This T cell receptor (beta chain) was captured in a study of T cells after yellow fever vaccination. Points from the study as a whole: The bulk population could contribute abundant contaminating clonotypes to FACS-sorted repertoires. The secondary response peaked faster, at day 5 versus 15, but was weaker.

Germline V gene data show CDR1 as SGHDN and CDR2 as FVKESK. The length of the CDR3 is 15 residues. Trimming stripped 4 bases from V and 1 base from J, with 14 bases between. Details on this clonotype: Its antigen remains unknown.

A 5'RACE template-switching step, the method used to make TCR cDNA, added a universal primer site and UMIs. Via MiXCR, TCRdb re-called the 5' RACE reads, giving one row per CDR3 protein. This sample has some 350,000 distinct CDR3 sequences, with more than 5.5% found just once. This specimen consisted of PBMCs, obtained 5 days after the yellow fever booster vaccination. The sequence derives from a young man who received the YFV17D yellow fever vaccine. This chain joins TRBV14 and TRBJ2-7; D may be TRBD2 (6 bases). CDR3: CASSPTTRGSYEQYF. Written as DNA, the CDR3 is TGTGCCAGCAGCCCGACTACGCGGGGATCCTACGAGCAGTACTTC.